A selection of T cell receptor beta chains follows, all from one sample in a study of metastatic and nonmetastatic thyroid tumors. TCRdb re-called the PCR reads through MiXCR. The sample lists approximately 12,000 clones, 31% occurring once. Sequences were obtained from tumor tissue. The receptors were sampled from a male donor with papillary thyroid cancer or a benign thyroid nodule (not recorded which). Some clones in this sample may be carry-over from other donors' samples. Both conserved end residues are part of each CDR3. Fields, in order: D gene, CDR3 length, V gene, J gene, clone size, CDR3 protein, CDR3 DNA. The D gene is left open where the match is weak. A clone size is listed for some rows: how often the clone was seen (once, few, many), or a class if it is expanded.

d_gene: TRBD1
len: 15
v_gene: TRBV7-8
j_gene: TRBJ1-2
abundance: -
CDR3aa: CASSPGTGSNYGYTF
CDR3nt: TGTGCCAGCAGCCCTGGGACAGGGTCTAACTATGGCTACACCTTC

d_gene: TRBD1
len: 17
v_gene: TRBV10-3
j_gene: TRBJ2-3
abundance: medium-sized
CDR3aa: CAISDPGQGLVTDTQYF
CDR3nt: TGTGCCATCAGTGATCCCGGACAGGGGCTAGTCACAGATACGCAGTATTTT

d_gene: -
len: 14
v_gene: TRBV7-2
j_gene: TRBJ1-1
abundance: -
CDR3aa: CASSFSRGDTEAFF
CDR3nt: TGTGCCAGCAGCTTCTCTCGGGGGGACACTGAAGCCTTCTTT

d_gene: -
len: 16
v_gene: TRBV6-4
j_gene: TRBJ2-1
abundance: few
CDR3aa: CASSYRQARIYNEQFF
CDR3nt: TGTGCCAGCAGCTACAGACAGGCCCGGATTTACAATGAGCAGTTCTTC

d_gene: -
len: 13
v_gene: TRBV11-2
j_gene: TRBJ1-3
abundance: -
CDR3aa: CASQRLSGNTIYF
CDR3nt: TGTGCCTCTCAACGGCTCTCTGGAAACACCATATATTTT

d_gene: TRBD2
len: 15
v_gene: TRBV5-1
j_gene: TRBJ2-1
abundance: -
CDR3aa: CASSSSGASYNEQFF
CDR3nt: TGCGCCAGCAGCTCTAGCGGGGCCTCCTACAATGAGCAGTTCTTC

d_gene: TRBD1
len: 14
v_gene: TRBV20-1
j_gene: TRBJ1-2
abundance: -
CDR3aa: CSAATSGGGDGYTF
CDR3nt: TGCAGTGCAGCTACCTCAGGGGGCGGGGATGGCTACACCTTC

d_gene: TRBD1
len: 13
v_gene: TRBV20-1
j_gene: TRBJ1-1
abundance: -
CDR3aa: CSTWGQTNTEAFF
CDR3nt: TGCAGTACTTGGGGACAGACGAACACTGAAGCTTTCTTT

d_gene: -
len: 14
v_gene: TRBV19
j_gene: TRBJ1-1
abundance: large
CDR3aa: CASSISTGGTEAFF
CDR3nt: TGTGCCAGTAGTATTTCTACCGGGGGCACTGAAGCTTTCTTT

d_gene: TRBD2
len: 15
v_gene: TRBV6-1
j_gene: TRBJ2-3
abundance: few
CDR3aa: CASTGLAGGGDTQYF
CDR3nt: TGTGCCAGCACGGGACTAGCGGGTGGCGGGGATACGCAGTATTTT

d_gene: TRBD2
len: 15
v_gene: TRBV6-1
j_gene: TRBJ2-3
abundance: few
CDR3aa: CAGTRLAGGTDTQYF
CDR3nt: TGTGCCGGTACAAGACTAGCGGGAGGAACAGATACGCAGTATTTT

d_gene: TRBD1
len: 13
v_gene: TRBV28
j_gene: TRBJ1-2
abundance: -
CDR3aa: CASREGQTARYTF
CDR3nt: TGTGCCAGCAGAGAGGGACAGACTGCTCGCTACACCTTC

d_gene: TRBD2
len: 15
v_gene: TRBV7-3
j_gene: TRBJ2-1
abundance: few
CDR3aa: CASSLLAGDGNEQFF
CDR3nt: TGTGCCAGCAGCTTACTAGCGGGAGATGGAAATGAGCAGTTCTTC

d_gene: -
len: 17
v_gene: TRBV15
j_gene: TRBJ1-5
abundance: once
CDR3aa: CGTSRDKAVAAYQPQHF
CDR3nt: TGTGGCACCAGCAGAGATAAGGCGGTAGCTGCATACCAGCCCCAGCATTTT

d_gene: -
len: 13
v_gene: TRBV20-1
j_gene: TRBJ1-6
abundance: once
CDR3aa: CSARPSGDSPLHF
CDR3nt: TGCAGTGCCCGCCCGTCGGGGGATTCACCCCTCCACTTT

d_gene: -
len: 12
v_gene: TRBV5-8
j_gene: TRBJ2-7
abundance: once
CDR3aa: CASNQSSDEQYF
CDR3nt: TGTGCCAGCAACCAGAGCTCCGACGAGCAGTACTTC

d_gene: TRBD1
len: 14
v_gene: TRBV12-3/TRBV12-4
j_gene: TRBJ1-1
abundance: few
CDR3aa: CASSLQGADTEAFF
CDR3nt: TGTGCCAGCAGCCTACAGGGGGCGGACACTGAAGCTTTCTTT

d_gene: -
len: 14
v_gene: TRBV6-1
j_gene: TRBJ1-3
abundance: few
CDR3aa: CASSGQESGNTIYF
CDR3nt: TGTGCCAGCAGTGGACAGGAATCTGGAAACACCATATATTTT

d_gene: TRBD1
len: 13
v_gene: TRBV4-1
j_gene: TRBJ1-6
abundance: medium-sized
CDR3aa: CASGQGNNSPLHF
CDR3nt: TGCGCCAGCGGACAGGGGAATAATTCACCCCTCCACTTT

d_gene: -
len: 12
v_gene: TRBV20-1
j_gene: TRBJ2-7
abundance: few
CDR3aa: CSASEDTYEQYF
CDR3nt: TGCAGTGCTAGTGAGGACACCTACGAGCAGTACTTC

d_gene: -
len: 12
v_gene: TRBV12-3/TRBV12-4
j_gene: TRBJ2-7
abundance: once
CDR3aa: CASSLGMRGQYF
CDR3nt: TGTGCCAGCAGTTTGGGGATGCGGGGGCAGTACTTC

d_gene: TRBD2
len: 17
v_gene: TRBV11-2
j_gene: TRBJ2-7
abundance: few
CDR3aa: CASSLGGFLADKYEQYF
CDR3nt: TGTGCCAGCAGCTTAGGCGGTTTTCTAGCGGACAAATACGAGCAGTACTTC

d_gene: -
len: 13
v_gene: TRBV6-1
j_gene: TRBJ1-5
abundance: -
CDR3aa: CASRRDLNQPLHF
CDR3nt: TGTGCCAGCAGACGGGACCTTAATCAGCCCCTTCATTTT

d_gene: -
len: 15
v_gene: TRBV5-1
j_gene: TRBJ1-3
abundance: -
CDR3aa: CASSLDQGDGNTIYF
CDR3nt: TGCGCCAGCAGCCTCGATCAGGGAGACGGAAACACCATATATTTT

d_gene: -
len: 12
v_gene: TRBV3-1
j_gene: TRBJ2-1
abundance: once
CDR3aa: CASGDRDIEQFF
CDR3nt: TGTGCCAGCGGTGACCGGGACATTGAGCAGTTCTTC

d_gene: -
len: 15
v_gene: TRBV6-2/TRBV6-3
j_gene: TRBJ2-6
abundance: -
CDR3aa: CASGTDESGANVLTF
CDR3nt: TGTGCCAGCGGAACAGACGAGTCTGGGGCCAACGTCCTGACTTTC

d_gene: -
len: 14
v_gene: TRBV7-6
j_gene: TRBJ2-7
abundance: -
CDR3aa: CASSLSPVSYEQYF
CDR3nt: TGTGCCAGCAGCTTATCCCCGGTCTCCTACGAGCAGTACTTC

d_gene: -
len: 11
v_gene: TRBV5-1
j_gene: TRBJ2-5
abundance: -
CDR3aa: CASSQEKTQYF
CDR3nt: TGCGCCAGCAGCCAAGAGAAGACCCAGTACTTC

d_gene: -
len: 13
v_gene: TRBV6-5
j_gene: TRBJ1-3
abundance: medium-sized
CDR3aa: CASSYNSGNTIYF
CDR3nt: TGTGCCAGCAGTTACAACTCTGGAAACACCATATATTTT

d_gene: -
len: 14
v_gene: TRBV6-4
j_gene: TRBJ2-3
abundance: -
CDR3aa: CASSDRGVTDTQYF
CDR3nt: TGTGCCAGCAGTGACCGGGGAGTCACAGATACGCAGTATTTT

d_gene: TRBD2
len: 15
v_gene: TRBV20-1
j_gene: TRBJ2-7
abundance: few
CDR3aa: CSASPTSGILSEQYF
CDR3nt: TGCAGTGCTAGTCCGACTAGCGGGATTCTGAGCGAGCAGTACTTC

d_gene: -
len: 9
v_gene: TRBV27
j_gene: TRBJ1-5
abundance: -
CDR3aa: CASYQPQHF
CDR3nt: TGTGCCAGCTATCAGCCCCAGCATTTT

d_gene: -
len: 16
v_gene: TRBV6-2/TRBV6-3
j_gene: TRBJ1-1
abundance: -
CDR3aa: CASSYGSGNLNTEAFF
CDR3nt: TGTGCCAGCAGTTACGGGTCTGGCAACTTGAACACTGAAGCTTTCTTT

d_gene: -
len: 12
v_gene: TRBV7-8
j_gene: TRBJ1-2
abundance: many
CDR3aa: CASSFGGYGYTF
CDR3nt: TGTGCCAGCAGCTTTGGGGGATATGGCTACACCTTC

d_gene: -
len: 17
v_gene: TRBV6-2/TRBV6-3
j_gene: TRBJ2-1
abundance: few
CDR3aa: CASSYSPPRGLYNEQFF
CDR3nt: TGTGCCAGCAGTTACTCCCCCCCCCGGGGACTGTACAATGAGCAGTTCTTC

d_gene: -
len: 15
v_gene: TRBV2
j_gene: TRBJ2-2
abundance: -
CDR3aa: CASRTGTTSTGELFF
CDR3nt: TGTGCCAGCAGAACCGGGACAACGAGCACCGGGGAGCTGTTTTTT

d_gene: TRBD1
len: 17
v_gene: TRBV6-1
j_gene: TRBJ1-5
abundance: medium-sized
CDR3aa: CASIRTGTAGSNQPQHF
CDR3nt: TGTGCCAGCATCAGAACCGGGACAGCCGGGAGCAATCAGCCCCAGCATTTT

d_gene: -
len: 16
v_gene: TRBV11-2
j_gene: TRBJ2-3
abundance: few
CDR3aa: CASSLWTARYTDTQYF
CDR3nt: TGTGCCAGCAGCTTATGGACAGCGCGGTACACAGATACGCAGTATTTT

d_gene: TRBD1
len: 13
v_gene: TRBV5-1
j_gene: TRBJ2-3
abundance: many
CDR3aa: CASSLNRGNTQYF
CDR3nt: TGCGCCAGCAGCTTAAACAGGGGTAATACGCAGTATTTT

d_gene: -
len: 16
v_gene: TRBV12-3/TRBV12-4
j_gene: TRBJ2-1
abundance: large
CDR3aa: CASTLRALSSYNEQFF
CDR3nt: TGTGCCAGCACCCTGAGAGCGCTTAGCTCCTACAATGAGCAGTTCTTC

d_gene: -
len: 13
v_gene: TRBV20-1
j_gene: TRBJ2-7
abundance: -
CDR3aa: CSTAGPVEDEQYF
CDR3nt: TGCAGTACTGCGGGCCCCGTCGAGGACGAGCAGTACTTC

d_gene: -
len: 15
v_gene: TRBV20-1
j_gene: TRBJ1-3
abundance: medium-sized
CDR3aa: CSAEETANSGNTIYF
CDR3nt: TGCAGTGCCGAAGAGACAGCGAACTCTGGAAACACCATATATTTT

d_gene: -
len: 13
v_gene: TRBV6-1
j_gene: TRBJ2-5
abundance: -
CDR3aa: CASSDIWGETQYF
CDR3nt: TGTGCCAGCAGTGATATTTGGGGGGAGACCCAGTACTTC

d_gene: TRBD1
len: 15
v_gene: TRBV7-2
j_gene: TRBJ1-2
abundance: medium-sized
CDR3aa: CASSPIGQGPYGYTF
CDR3nt: TGTGCCAGCAGCCCAATCGGACAGGGGCCCTATGGCTACACCTTC

d_gene: -
len: 14
v_gene: TRBV28
j_gene: TRBJ2-1
abundance: few
CDR3aa: CASSYASSYNEQFF
CDR3nt: TGTGCCAGCAGTTACGCAAGCTCCTACAATGAGCAGTTCTTC

d_gene: TRBD2
len: 14
v_gene: TRBV20-1
j_gene: TRBJ2-7
abundance: once
CDR3aa: CSAHPASGAYEQYF
CDR3nt: TGCAGTGCACATCCCGCTAGCGGGGCCTACGAGCAGTACTTC

d_gene: -
len: 16
v_gene: TRBV12-3/TRBV12-4
j_gene: TRBJ1-1
abundance: -
CDR3aa: CASSFGQGVMNTEAFF
CDR3nt: TGTGCCAGCAGTTTCGGGCAGGGAGTCATGAACACTGAAGCTTTCTTT

d_gene: TRBD1
len: 14
v_gene: TRBV19
j_gene: TRBJ1-6
abundance: medium-sized
CDR3aa: CASSIPGQRYPLHF
CDR3nt: TGTGCCAGTAGTATTCCGGGACAGCGGTATCCCCTCCACTTT

d_gene: -
len: 14
v_gene: TRBV9
j_gene: TRBJ1-1
abundance: medium-sized
CDR3aa: CASSVDGGNTEAFF
CDR3nt: TGTGCCAGCAGCGTAGACGGGGGGAACACTGAAGCTTTCTTT

d_gene: -
len: 13
v_gene: TRBV6-5
j_gene: TRBJ2-7
abundance: few
CDR3aa: CASSYSWGDEQYF
CDR3nt: TGTGCCAGCAGTTACTCGTGGGGAGACGAGCAGTACTTC

d_gene: -
len: 14
v_gene: TRBV4-1
j_gene: TRBJ2-7
abundance: once
CDR3aa: CASRQDRGNHEQYF
CDR3nt: TGCGCCAGCAGACAAGATCGGGGGAATCACGAGCAGTACTTC

d_gene: -
len: 12
v_gene: TRBV6-1
j_gene: TRBJ1-1
abundance: few
CDR3aa: CASILSGTEAFF
CDR3nt: TGTGCCAGCATCCTCTCCGGCACTGAAGCTTTCTTT

d_gene: -
len: 13
v_gene: TRBV19
j_gene: TRBJ1-2
abundance: -
CDR3aa: CATGPWFEYGYTF
CDR3nt: TGTGCCACTGGACCGTGGTTTGAGTATGGCTACACCTTC

d_gene: -
len: 16
v_gene: TRBV7-9
j_gene: TRBJ2-3
abundance: large
CDR3aa: CASSLSKGQATDTQYF
CDR3nt: TGTGCCAGCAGCTTAAGTAAGGGTCAGGCTACAGATACGCAGTATTTT

d_gene: -
len: 15
v_gene: TRBV3-1
j_gene: TRBJ2-7
abundance: once
CDR3aa: CASSPKRSISYEQYF
CDR3nt: TGTGCCAGCAGCCCAAAGCGGAGTATCTCCTACGAGCAGTACTTC

d_gene: TRBD2
len: 14
v_gene: TRBV20-1
j_gene: TRBJ2-7
abundance: -
CDR3aa: CSARVAGVGYEQYF
CDR3nt: TGCAGTGCTAGGGTAGCGGGAGTGGGTTACGAGCAGTACTTC

d_gene: -
len: 16
v_gene: TRBV14
j_gene: TRBJ2-3
abundance: -
CDR3aa: CASSPYRETSTDSQYF
CDR3nt: TGTGCCAGCAGCCCGTACAGGGAAACGAGCACAGATTCGCAGTATTTT

d_gene: TRBD1
len: 11
v_gene: TRBV6-1
j_gene: TRBJ1-2
abundance: -
CDR3aa: CASSDRGGYTF
CDR3nt: TGTGCCAGCTCCGACAGGGGCGGCTACACCTTC

d_gene: TRBD1
len: 13
v_gene: TRBV27
j_gene: TRBJ2-5
abundance: -
CDR3aa: CASSPDRAGAQYF
CDR3nt: TGTGCCAGCAGTCCGGACAGGGCCGGGGCCCAGTACTTC

d_gene: -
len: 14
v_gene: TRBV20-1
j_gene: TRBJ1-1
abundance: medium-sized
CDR3aa: CSARDLGLHPESFF
CDR3nt: TGCAGTGCTAGAGATCTCGGATTGCACCCCGAATCTTTCTTT